This TCR beta chain stems from a study of shared clonotypes between healthy human individuals. Assay: immunoSEQ multiplex PCR; the TCRdb copy retains only in-frame clones and omits some. The sample lists about 2.5 million clones; approximately 90% were seen once. CD45RA-negative memory and CD45RA+ naive subsets were split from the CD4+ cells. A remark on this clone: Its antigen is currently unknown.

Findings and caveats of the study: Only a few donors were included, so the genetic and exposure-history diversity represented was limited.

The CDR3 covers 14 residues. Germline V gives CDR1 SGHRS, CDR2 YFSETQ. V was trimmed by 0 bases and J by 7 bases, leaving 13 bases between them. This clonotype originated in a man younger than 30 in good health. Some clones in this sample may be carry-over from other donors' samples. This sequence joins TRBV5-1 and TRBJ1-1; D possibly corresponds to TRBD1 (5 bases). The specimen sequenced was naive CD4+ T cells from PBMCs. Subset defined: CD45RA+ positively selected. CDR3 protein: CASSLVSQEVEAFF. CDR3 DNA sequence: TGCGCCAGCAGCTTGGTGTCACAGGAGGTTGAAGCTTTCTTT.